This record covers a single TCR beta chain. The data derive from a study of blood T cell repertoires in COVID-19. Study as a whole: The United States, Italy and Spain were the sources of the acute and convalescent COVID-19 samples.

Only in-frame clones appear in the TCRdb table, and some are missing; sequencing was by immunoSEQ multiplex PCR. Found here are 60,000 to 80,000 clones, roughly 88% of them singletons; the top ten hold approximately 4.7%. Trimming removed 2 bases from V and 2 bases from J; junction bases left unmatched: 2. Germline CDR1 LGHDT, CDR2 YNNKEL (reference sequence). This CDR3 spans 16 amino acids. This TCR was sampled from a human donor in a cohort sampled during active COVID-19. V usage is TRBV3-1 (or the pseudogene TRBV3-2) and J usage is TRBJ2-1, with TRBD2 matching over 11 bases. Sequencing was done on a sample of peripheral blood. The DNA of the CDR3 is TGTGCCAGCAGCCAACCGGGACTAGCGGCCTACAATGAGCAGTTCTTC. It codes for CASSQPGLAAYNEQFF.